This is a list of T cell receptor beta chains from one sample in a study of cytomegalovirus exposure and HLA in healthy donors. TCRdb's table, derived via immunoSEQ multiplex PCR, lists solely in-frame clones and lacks some. Seen here are more than 100,000 clones, around 78% observed once, and the top ten hold under 2%. Sequenced material: PBMCs. The receptors derive from a female donor in good health and CMV-seropositive. The CDR3 runs from the conserved cysteine through the conserved F or W. Each record gives: clone size, J gene, CDR3 length, D gene, V gene, CDR3 protein, CDR3 DNA. The D gene is left open where the match is weak. Rows may omit the clone size; those that give it use once, few, many or a size class.

size: .
J: TRBJ1-4
length: 16
D: .
V: TRBV23-1
CDR3: CASSQKSQGSNEKLFF
DNA: TGCGCCAGCAGTCAAAAGTCCCAGGGTTCTAATGAAAAACTGTTTTTT

size: .
J: TRBJ2-7
length: 15
D: .
V: TRBV7-9
CDR3: CASSLSGQGLHEQYF
DNA: TGTGCCAGCAGCTTAAGCGGGCAGGGTCTCCACGAGCAGTACTTC

size: few
J: TRBJ2-6
length: 16
D: TRBD1
V: TRBV29-1
CDR3: CSVVRQGVGGANVLTF
DNA: TGCAGCGTTGTCCGACAGGGTGTCGGCGGGGCCAACGTCCTGACTTTC

size: .
J: TRBJ1-2
length: 15
D: .
V: TRBV2
CDR3: CASSVQKVQAGGYTF
DNA: TGTGCCAGCAGTGTCCAAAAGGTGCAGGCTGGTGGCTACACCTTC

size: .
J: TRBJ2-3
length: 13
D: .
V: TRBV2
CDR3: CASSEEMTDTQYF
DNA: TGTGCCAGCAGCGAGGAGATGACAGATACGCAGTATTTT

size: .
J: TRBJ1-1
length: 17
D: .
V: TRBV2
CDR3: CASSERPQGRGRSEAFF
DNA: TGTGCCAGCTCCGAAAGGCCCCAGGGAAGGGGTCGGTCCGAAGCTTTCTTT

size: .
J: TRBJ2-5
length: 17
D: TRBD1
V: TRBV14
CDR3: CASSQGGGQGWFETQYF
DNA: TGTGCCAGCAGCCAAGGAGGTGGACAGGGGTGGTTCGAGACCCAGTACTTC

size: .
J: TRBJ1-1
length: 16
D: .
V: TRBV6-5
CDR3: CASSYSTLDSHTEAFF
DNA: TGTGCCAGCAGTTACTCCACTCTGGACAGTCACACTGAAGCTTTCTTT

size: .
J: TRBJ2-7
length: 14
D: .
V: TRBV2
CDR3: CASSPDVDYYEQYF
DNA: TGTGCCAGCTCCCCGGATGTCGACTACTACGAGCAGTACTTC

size: few
J: TRBJ2-1
length: 14
D: .
V: TRBV6-1
CDR3: CATSYQTSYNEQFF
DNA: TGTGCCACCTCCTACCAGACTAGCTACAATGAGCAGTTCTTC

size: .
J: TRBJ1-3
length: 16
D: .
V: TRBV5-1
CDR3: CASSPGGVNSGNTIYF
DNA: TGCGCCAGCAGCCCTGGCGGGGTCAACTCTGGAAACACCATATATTTT

size: few
J: TRBJ2-1
length: 16
D: .
V: TRBV4-1
CDR3: CASSQQAFLQGHEQFF
DNA: TGCGCCAGCAGCCAGCAAGCCTTCTTACAGGGACATGAGCAGTTCTTC

size: .
J: TRBJ1-2
length: 17
D: TRBD1
V: TRBV30
CDR3: CAWSDITGTGGAYGYTF
DNA: TGTGCCTGGAGCGATATCACCGGGACAGGGGGCGCCTATGGCTACACCTTC

size: .
J: TRBJ1-2
length: 13
D: TRBD1
V: TRBV6-1
CDR3: CASAWGQGTGYTF
DNA: TGTGCCAGCGCGTGGGGACAGGGGACTGGCTACACCTTC

size: .
J: TRBJ1-1
length: 14
D: TRBD1
V: TRBV5-1
CDR3: CASSTGQGVTEAFF
DNA: TGCGCCAGCAGTACCGGACAGGGAGTAACTGAAGCTTTCTTT

size: .
J: TRBJ2-1
length: 18
D: TRBD2
V: TRBV5-1
CDR3: CASSTGASGGPSYNEQFF
DNA: TGCGCCAGCAGCACTGGGGCTAGCGGGGGTCCCTCCTACAATGAGCAGTTCTTC

size: .
J: TRBJ2-7
length: 15
D: .
V: TRBV6-1
CDR3: CASSGAVGFSYEQYF
DNA: TGTGCCAGCAGTGGGGCAGTAGGATTCTCCTACGAGCAGTACTTC

size: once
J: TRBJ2-1
length: 19
D: TRBD2
V: TRBV7-3
CDR3: CASSPGLAGGPRSYNEQFF
DNA: TGTGCCAGCAGCCCAGGACTAGCGGGAGGGCCCAGAAGCTACAATGAGCAGTTCTTC

size: once
J: TRBJ1-1
length: 13
D: .
V: TRBV10-3
CDR3: CAISERQVTEAFF
DNA: TGTGCCATCAGTGAACGCCAGGTCACTGAAGCTTTCTTT

size: once
J: TRBJ2-2
length: 19
D: .
V: TRBV19
CDR3: CASSLTGPRPGTRTGELFF
DNA: TGTGCCAGTAGTTTGACAGGGCCCCGACCCGGGACTAGAACCGGGGAGCTGTTTTTT

size: .
J: TRBJ2-1
length: 16
D: TRBD2
V: TRBV11-1
CDR3: CASSSGTSGSYNEQFF
DNA: TGTGCCAGCAGCAGCGGGACTAGCGGCTCCTACAATGAGCAGTTCTTC

size: .
J: TRBJ2-7
length: 15
D: .
V: TRBV6-1
CDR3: CASSEQGPGGYEQYF
DNA: TGTGCCAGCAGTGAACAGGGGCCTGGAGGCTACGAGCAGTACTTC

size: .
J: TRBJ2-1
length: 13
D: TRBD2
V: TRBV5-8
CDR3: CASSTYGGGEQFF
DNA: TGTGCCAGCAGCACATACGGGGGGGGTGAGCAGTTCTTC

size: .
J: TRBJ2-3
length: 15
D: .
V: TRBV6-5
CDR3: CASSSPQTGTHTQYF
DNA: TGTGCCAGCAGTTCACCACAGACAGGAACTCATACGCAGTATTTT

size: .
J: TRBJ1-1
length: 13
D: .
V: TRBV2
CDR3: CASSEEGITEAFF
DNA: TGTGCCAGCAGTGAAGAGGGGATCACTGAAGCTTTCTTT

size: .
J: TRBJ2-7
length: 12
D: TRBD2
V: TRBV5-4
CDR3: CASSLGGGEQYF
DNA: TGTGCCAGCAGCCTGGGGGGGGGCGAGCAGTACTTC

size: .
J: TRBJ2-3
length: 12
D: TRBD2
V: TRBV11-3
CDR3: CASSLAGDTQYF
DNA: TGTGCCAGCAGCCTAGCGGGAGATACGCAGTATTTT

size: .
J: TRBJ2-7
length: 18
D: TRBD2
V: TRBV5-1
CDR3: CASSLARDSGTTSYEQYF
DNA: TGCGCCAGCAGCTTGGCCCGGGATAGCGGGACCACCTCCTACGAGCAGTACTTC

size: .
J: TRBJ2-7
length: 15
D: TRBD2
V: TRBV11-2
CDR3: CASSYGTSGKSEQYF
DNA: TGTGCCAGCAGCTATGGGACTAGCGGGAAGTCCGAGCAGTACTTC

size: .
J: TRBJ1-6
length: 15
D: TRBD1
V: TRBV2
CDR3: CASRIGQGRISPLHF
DNA: TGTGCCAGCAGAATTGGACAGGGTCGGATTTCACCCCTCCACTTT

size: few
J: TRBJ2-6
length: 15
D: .
V: TRBV2
CDR3: CATPRRDSGANVLTF
DNA: TGTGCCACCCCGCGCAGGGACTCTGGGGCCAACGTCCTGACTTTC

size: .
J: TRBJ1-1
length: 16
D: TRBD1
V: TRBV7-6
CDR3: CASSFPGGRGNTEAFF
DNA: TGTGCCAGCAGCTTCCCAGGGGGCCGGGGGAACACTGAAGCTTTCTTT

size: .
J: TRBJ2-6
length: 16
D: .
V: TRBV6-6
CDR3: CASSYSMSGGANVLTF
DNA: TGTGCCAGCAGTTACTCGATGAGCGGAGGGGCCAACGTCCTGACTTTC

size: .
J: TRBJ1-1
length: 14
D: .
V: TRBV4-1
CDR3: CASSRQGMNTEAFF
DNA: TGCGCCAGCAGCCGGCAGGGGATGAACACTGAAGCTTTCTTT

size: .
J: TRBJ2-1
length: 17
D: TRBD2
V: TRBV9
CDR3: CASSDSLLAGEYNEQFF
DNA: TGTGCCAGCAGCGACTCCCTACTAGCGGGAGAGTACAATGAGCAGTTCTTC

size: .
J: TRBJ2-4
length: 14
D: .
V: TRBV5-8
CDR3: CASSFDRGGNIQYF
DNA: TGTGCCAGCAGTTTTGACAGGGGAGGGAACATTCAGTACTTC

size: .
J: TRBJ2-1
length: 20
D: TRBD2
V: TRBV5-5
CDR3: CASSPSRTAGVIGWNNEQFF
DNA: TGTGCCAGCAGCCCGTCCAGAACAGCGGGAGTAATTGGGTGGAACAATGAGCAGTTCTTC

size: .
J: TRBJ1-3
length: 14
D: TRBD1
V: TRBV6-5
CDR3: CASSYNRGGNTIYF
DNA: TGTGCCAGCAGTTATAACAGGGGTGGAAACACCATATATTTT

size: few
J: TRBJ2-2
length: 14
D: TRBD2
V: TRBV29-1
CDR3: CSVEGTSRTGELFF
DNA: TGCAGCGTTGAAGGGACTAGTCGGACCGGGGAGCTGTTTTTT

size: .
J: TRBJ2-7
length: 15
D: .
V: TRBV25-1
CDR3: CASSEYAGAIYEQYF
DNA: TGTGCCAGCAGTGAATACGCAGGGGCAATATACGAGCAGTACTTC

size: once
J: TRBJ1-4
length: 14
D: .
V: TRBV7-9
CDR3: CASSKDVGGEKLFF
DNA: TGTGCCAGCAGCAAAGACGTAGGAGGTGAAAAACTGTTTTTT

size: few
J: TRBJ2-7
length: 15
D: TRBD2
V: TRBV9
CDR3: CASSTSPLAEYEQYF
DNA: TGTGCCAGCAGCACCAGTCCCCTAGCGGAATACGAGCAGTACTTC

size: .
J: TRBJ1-1
length: 15
D: .
V: TRBV27
CDR3: CASSFSRYMNTEAFF
DNA: TGTGCCAGCAGTTTTTCCAGGTACATGAACACTGAAGCTTTCTTT

size: .
J: TRBJ2-7
length: 11
D: TRBD1
V: TRBV29-1
CDR3: CSGGDSYEQYF
DNA: TGCAGCGGTGGGGACAGCTACGAGCAGTACTTC

size: .
J: TRBJ1-1
length: 12
D: .
V: TRBV10-3
CDR3: CASGEGHTEAFF
DNA: TGTGCCTCCGGGGAGGGACACACTGAAGCTTTCTTT

size: .
J: TRBJ2-3
length: 16
D: TRBD2
V: TRBV5-4
CDR3: CASSSRTSGRTDTQYF
DNA: TGTGCCAGCAGCTCAAGGACTAGCGGGAGAACAGATACGCAGTATTTT

size: .
J: TRBJ2-3
length: 16
D: TRBD2
V: TRBV13
CDR3: CASSLKVAGPRDTQYF
DNA: TGTGCCAGCAGCTTAAAAGTAGCGGGGCCCCGCGATACGCAGTATTTT

size: .
J: TRBJ1-3
length: 15
D: .
V: TRBV4-1
CDR3: CASSQVQGSGNTIYF
DNA: TGCGCCAGCAGCCAAGTGCAGGGTTCTGGAAACACCATATATTTT

size: .
J: TRBJ2-7
length: 13
D: TRBD1
V: TRBV14
CDR3: CASSQGQGAEQYF
DNA: TGTGCCAGCAGCCAGGGACAGGGGGCCGAGCAGTACTTC

size: .
J: TRBJ2-3
length: 18
D: TRBD2
V: TRBV5-1
CDR3: CASSVGLAGPSTSDTQYF
DNA: TGCGCCAGCAGCGTGGGACTAGCGGGCCCCTCAACCTCAGATACGCAGTATTTT

size: .
J: TRBJ2-3
length: 19
D: TRBD2
V: TRBV5-1
CDR3: CASSFKRVASGISTDTQYF
DNA: TGCGCCAGCAGCTTTAAGAGGGTGGCTAGCGGGATTAGCACAGATACGCAGTATTTT

size: .
J: TRBJ2-7
length: 14
D: TRBD2
V: TRBV7-2
CDR3: CASSLVAGVGEQYF
DNA: TGTGCCAGCAGCTTAGTTGCGGGAGTAGGAGAGCAGTACTTC

size: .
J: TRBJ2-7
length: 16
D: .
V: TRBV7-2
CDR3: CASSPASGTVTYEQYF
DNA: TGTGCCAGCAGCCCCGCGAGCGGAACCGTTACCTACGAGCAGTACTTC

size: .
J: TRBJ1-3
length: 14
D: .
V: TRBV19
CDR3: CASSITGSGNTIYF
DNA: TGTGCCAGTAGTATTACCGGCTCTGGAAACACCATATATTTT

size: .
J: TRBJ2-7
length: 18
D: TRBD2
V: TRBV5-1
CDR3: CASSLDPSGGGTSYEQYF
DNA: TGCGCCAGCAGCTTGGATCCTAGCGGGGGGGGCACCTCCTACGAGCAGTACTTC

size: .
J: TRBJ2-1
length: 14
D: TRBD2
V: TRBV6-4
CDR3: CASSETSGRDEQFF
DNA: TGTGCCAGCAGTGAAACTAGCGGGAGGGATGAGCAGTTCTTC

size: .
J: TRBJ2-3
length: 15
D: TRBD2
V: TRBV11-1
CDR3: CASSEILAGTDTQYF
DNA: TGTGCCAGCAGCGAAATACTAGCGGGAACAGATACGCAGTATTTT

size: .
J: TRBJ2-3
length: 11
D: .
V: TRBV7-2
CDR3: CASSLDNTQYF
DNA: TGTGCCAGCAGCTTAGATAATACGCAGTATTTT

size: few
J: TRBJ1-1
length: 17
D: TRBD1
V: TRBV30
CDR3: CAWSVRWGTGKDTEAFF
DNA: TGTGCCTGGAGTGTACGGTGGGGGACAGGGAAGGACACTGAAGCTTTCTTT